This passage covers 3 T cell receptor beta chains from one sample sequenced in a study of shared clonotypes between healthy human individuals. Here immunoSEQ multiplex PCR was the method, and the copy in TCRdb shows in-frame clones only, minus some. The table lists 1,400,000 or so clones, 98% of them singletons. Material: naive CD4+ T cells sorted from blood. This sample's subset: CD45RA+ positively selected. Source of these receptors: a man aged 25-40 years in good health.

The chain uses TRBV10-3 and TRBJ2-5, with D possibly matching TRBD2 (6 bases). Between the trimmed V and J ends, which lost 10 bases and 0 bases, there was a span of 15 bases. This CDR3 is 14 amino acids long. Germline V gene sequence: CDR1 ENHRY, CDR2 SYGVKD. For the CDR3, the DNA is TGTGCCACCCAGGGAGGCGGGAACCAAGAGACCCAGTACTTC. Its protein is CATQGGGNQETQYF.

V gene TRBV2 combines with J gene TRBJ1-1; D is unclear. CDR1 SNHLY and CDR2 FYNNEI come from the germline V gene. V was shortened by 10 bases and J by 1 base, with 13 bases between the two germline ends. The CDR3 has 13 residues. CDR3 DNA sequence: TGTGCCACCGATGACGGACCGAACACTGAAGCTTTCTTT. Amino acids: CATDDGPNTEAFF.

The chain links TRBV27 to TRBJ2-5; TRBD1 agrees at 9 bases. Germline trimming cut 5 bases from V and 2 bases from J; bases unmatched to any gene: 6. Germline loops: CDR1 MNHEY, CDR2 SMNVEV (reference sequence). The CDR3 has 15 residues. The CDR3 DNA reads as TGTGCCAGCAGTCCCGGGACAGGGTGGCAAGAGACCCAGTACTTC. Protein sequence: CASSPGTGWQETQYF.